This passage covers 31 T cell receptor beta chains from one sample sequenced in a study of Graves' ophthalmopathy and Graves' hyperthyroidism. TCR beta CDR3 amplification used RNA transcripts. The first round was an RT-PCR with HTBI primers, and the second round was a multiplex PCR. Using its own MiXCR run on the multiplex PCR reads, TCRdb lists one record per CDR3 protein. The sample shows some 520,000 distinct CDR3 sequences, approximately 14% of them seen only once. What was sequenced was blood. The receptors here all came from a woman under 40 with Graves' ophthalmopathy.

This clonotype was observed at least ten times. The V call is TRBV11-3, the J call TRBJ2-5, with TRBD1 identical over 7 bases. Germline V gives CDR1 SGHNT, CDR2 YENEEA. With 5 bases clipped from V and 2 bases from J, the junction kept 5 bases outside the gene matches. The CDR3 is 14 amino acids. The CDR3, as DNA: TGTGCCAGCAGCATATACAGGGGACAAGAGACCCAGTACTTC. Translating it yields CASSIYRGQETQYF.

This clonotype was counted many times. CDR3 DNA sequence: TGTGCCAGCTCAGGTACAGGGACACATCAGCCCCAGCATTTT. Protein: CASSGTGTHQPQHF. The chain combines TRBV18 with TRBJ1-5, with D perhaps matching TRBD1 (6 bases). This CDR3 contains 14 residues. Germline V gene data show CDR1 as KGHSH and CDR2 as LQKENI. V lost 5 bases, J lost 5 bases, and 13 bases lay in between.

This clonotype was seen many times. The rearrangement links TRBV6-5 to TRBJ1-5, with 11 bases that match TRBD1. Germline V lookup: CDR1 MNHEY, CDR2 SVGAGI. V shed 4 bases, J shed 4 bases, and the junction held 3 bases outside the gene matches. The CDR3 consists of 15 residues. DNA of the CDR3: TGTGCCAGCAGTTTTGGACAGGGGGCGAATCAGCCCCAGCATTTT. It specifies CASSFGQGANQPQHF.

This clonotype was picked up many times. V usage is TRBV28 and J usage is TRBJ2-7, with 8 bases fitting TRBD2. Trimming took 4 bases from V and 6 from J; bases not matched to a gene: 11. Germline lookup yields CDR1 MDHEN and CDR2 SYDVKM. The length of the CDR3 is 15 residues. CDR3 in amino acids: CASSSPSSGRGEQYF. DNA for the CDR3: TGTGCCAGCAGTTCTCCCTCCAGCGGGAGAGGCGAGCAGTACTTC.

This clonotype was seen ten or more times. This chain joins TRBV19 and TRBJ2-7, with 10 bases matching TRBD1. This CDR3 region has 14 residues. Trimming removed 4 bases from V and 3 bases from J; junction bases left unmatched: 3. Germline CDR1 reads LNHDA; CDR2 reads SQIVND (reference sequence). The CDR3 protein is CASSTTGGRYEQYF. In nucleotides, the CDR3 is TGTGCCAGTAGTACGACAGGGGGCCGCTACGAGCAGTACTTC.

This clonotype showed up many times. One junction end does not reproduce the germline sequence, and a read error may be involved. The CDR3 nucleotides read TGTGCCAGCAGCGAAGGCAGGGGGCTGGCCTATGGCTACACCTTC. Its protein is CASSEGRGLAYGYTF. The chain links TRBV6-1 to TRBJ1-2; 8 bases map to TRBD1. The length of the CDR3 is 15 residues. Germline loops: CDR1 MNHNS, CDR2 SASEGT.

This clonotype was observed at least ten times. The chain carries TRBV7-6 and TRBJ1-1, with D uncertain. Germline lookup yields CDR1 SGHVS and CDR2 FNYEAQ. This CDR3 comprises 14 residues. V lost 4 bases and J lost 1, with 10 bases in between. The CDR3 sequence is CASSSDVRNTEAFF. The CDR3 bases are TGTGCCAGCAGCTCGGACGTAAGGAACACTGAAGCTTTCTTT. Filled out from reference TRBV7-6 and TRBJ1-1, the complete variable domain reads GAGVSQSPRYKVTKRGQDVALRCDPISGHVSLYWYRQALGQGPEFLTYFNYEAQQDKSGLPNDRFSAERPEGSISTLTIQRTEQRDSAMYRCASSSDVRNTEAFFGQGTRLTVV.

This clonotype occurred many times. V usage is TRBV6-5 and J usage is TRBJ2-7, with TRBD2 identical over 7 bases. After removal of 5 bases from V and 5 bases from J, the junction contained 12 bases not matched to a gene. Germline V gene data show CDR1 as MNHEY and CDR2 as SVGAGI. CDR3 size: 15 residues. The CDR3 loop reads CASSNRDLGRDEQYF. The CDR3 DNA reads TGTGCCAGCAGTAACCGGGACCTAGGGAGGGACGAGCAGTACTTC.

This clonotype was seen many times. CDR3 in amino acids: CASSQGVLETQYF. As DNA, the CDR3 is TGCGCCAGCAGCCAAGGAGTACTGGAGACCCAGTACTTC. The rearrangement links TRBV4-1 to TRBJ2-5; no definite D call. Trimming pared 1 base from V and 5 bases from J, leaving 8 bases between. In germline, CDR1 is MGHRA, CDR2 YSYEKL. The CDR3 sequence is 13 residues long.

This clonotype was found many times. The chain employs TRBV20-1 and TRBJ2-7; D possibly corresponds to TRBD1 (5 bases). The CDR3 covers 14 residues. V was clipped by 2 bases and J by 3 bases, with 14 bases between them. Germline V CDR1 and CDR2: DFQATT, SNEGSKA (reference sequence). The CDR3 sequence is CSARSMGLDYEQYF. CDR3 nucleotides: TGCAGTGCTAGATCTATGGGGCTGGACTACGAGCAGTACTTC.

This clonotype was picked up a small number of times. A much larger clone differs from this one at a single base, so this may be a read error. V and J are TRBV29-1 and TRBJ2-5; TRBD2 aligns across 11 bases. Germline trimming cut 6 bases from V and 7 bases from J; bases unmatched to any gene: 7. Germline assignment: CDR1 SQVTM and CDR2 ANQGSEA. This CDR3 has 13 residues. CDR3 bases: TGCAGCGTCCGGGCTAGCGGGAGGAGGACCCAGTACTTC. Protein product: CSVRASGRRTQYF.

This clonotype was recorded at least ten times. V and J are TRBV12-3 or TRBV12-4 and TRBJ2-5; no clear D gene. CDR3 length: 11 amino acids. Trimming took 6 bases from V and 7 from J, leaving 9 bases between them. The CDR3 DNA sequence: TGTGCCAGCAGAAAGGAAGGGACCCAGTACTTC. Protein product: CASRKEGTQYF.

This clonotype was seen repeatedly, ten times or more. CDR3 in DNA: TGTGCCAGCAGCTTAGGCGCTGATCTGTTTCCTAGCAATCAGCCCCAGCATTTT. This gives the protein CASSLGADLFPSNQPQHF. This sequence joins TRBV7-8 and TRBJ1-5; D is unresolved. In germline, CDR1 is SGHVS, CDR2 FQNEAQ. CDR3 length: 18 residues. The V end lost 1 base, the J end lost 0 bases, and 16 bases lay between the germline ends.

This clonotype was seen at least ten times. The chain has TRBV12-3 or TRBV12-4 and TRBJ1-1; D might be TRBD1 (5 bases). This CDR3 comprises 14 residues. V lost 4 bases and J 4 bases, leaving 13 bases between the germline ends. CDR3 nucleotides: TGTGCCAGCAGTTCCCGGATGGGGGGCACTGAAGCTTTCTTT. This codes for CASSSRMGGTEAFF.

This clonotype came up many times. The CDR3 DNA reads TGTGCCAGCAAGGCATCAGGGGCCTACGAGCAGTACTTC. Translation gives CASKASGAYEQYF. The rearrangement uses TRBV2 and TRBJ2-7, with D possibly matching TRBD1 (6 bases). Trimming took off 7 bases at V and 2 bases at J, with 12 bases between the two ends. This CDR3 region has 13 residues. Germline lookup yields CDR1 SNHLY and CDR2 FYNNEI.

The sample holds many counts of this clonotype. The CDR3 reads CASSYAGMGDNSPLHF. In nucleotides, the CDR3 is TGTGCCAGCAGTTACGCCGGAATGGGAGATAATTCACCCCTCCACTTT. The gene calls are TRBV6-5 and TRBJ1-6, with D unclear. The CDR3 is 16 residues long. Germline V lookup: CDR1 MNHEY, CDR2 SVGAGI. V dropped 2 bases and J dropped 5 bases, with 13 bases sitting between them.

This clonotype was observed many times. The rearrangement joins TRBV27 to TRBJ1-5; D is possibly TRBD1 (5 bases). CDR3 length: 16 amino acids. CDR1 MNHEY and CDR2 SMNVEV come from the germline V gene (reference sequence). Deletions cut 7 bases from V and 1 base from J, with 17 bases between. The CDR3 protein is CASKLGGGGSNQPQHF. In nucleotides, the CDR3 is TGTGCCAGCAAGCTTGGGGGGGGAGGAAGCAATCAGCCCCAGCATTTT.

This clonotype was seen at least ten times. This chain joins TRBV7-2 and TRBJ2-7, with no clear D. Trimming took off 5 bases at V and 3 bases at J, with 14 bases between the two ends. Looked up from germline, CDR1 is SGHTA and CDR2 is FQGNSA. This CDR3 spans 14 amino acids. CDR3 loop: CASSLTRPGYEQYF. Written as DNA, the CDR3 is TGTGCCAGCAGCCTTACCCGGCCGGGCTACGAGCAGTACTTC. The whole variable domain, filled in from reference TRBV7-2 and TRBJ2-7, reads GAGVSQSPSNKVTEKGKDVELRCDPISGHTALYWYRQSLGQGLEFLIYFQGNSAPDKSGLPSDRFSAERTGGSVSTLTIQRTQQEDSAVYLCASSLTRPGYEQYFGPGTRLTVT.

This clonotype came up many times. The chain couples TRBV19 to TRBJ2-7; 9 nucleotides line up with TRBD1. V shed 3 bases, J shed 0 bases, and the junction held 6 bases outside the gene matches. The CDR3 is 16 residues long. Per germline, CDR1 LNHDA and CDR2 SQIVND (reference sequence). The CDR3, as DNA: TGTGCCAGTAGTATTCTTGAGGACAGGGGCTCCTACGAGCAGTACTTC. This codes for CASSILEDRGSYEQYF. The complete variable domain, with remaining parts taken from reference TRBV19 and TRBJ2-7, reads DGGITQSPKYLFRKEGQNVTLSCEQNLNHDAMYWYRQDPGQGLRLIYYSQIVNDFQKGDIAEGYSVSREKKESFPLTVTSAQKNPTAFYLCASSILEDRGSYEQYFGPGTRLTVT.

This clonotype showed up many times. J is TRBJ1-1 and V is TRBV2; D call uncertain. Germline CDR1 SNHLY, CDR2 FYNNEI. The CDR3 extends over 13 amino acids. V was trimmed by 5 bases and J by 6 bases, leaving 13 bases between them. The DNA for the CDR3 is TGTGCCAGCAGTTCGGGCCCGGGCGCTGAAGCTTTCTTT. It is translated as CASSSGPGAEAFF.

This clonotype came up many times. The chain employs TRBV24-1 and TRBJ1-5, with D unresolved. The CDR3 totals 13 residues. Germline V lookup: CDR1 KGHDR, CDR2 SFDVKD. Trimming removed 10 bases at V and 0 bases at J, with 9 bases between. As DNA, the CDR3 is TGTGCCACAGCCGAGTATAGCAATCAGCCCCAGCATTTT. Its translation: CATAEYSNQPQHF.

This clonotype has ten or more counts. The chain couples TRBV6-2 or TRBV6-3 to TRBJ1-1; 7 bases line up with TRBD1. The J segment lost 5 bases and the V segment lost 5 bases, leaving 8 bases of the junction unmatched. The CDR3 is 14 residues long. Germline V gene sequence: CDR1 MNHEY, CDR2 SVGEGT. CDR3 protein: CASSLQGGETEAFF. As DNA, the CDR3 is TGTGCCAGCAGTCTGCAGGGGGGAGAGACTGAAGCTTTCTTT.

The genes are TRBV6-1 and TRBJ1-5; D gene ambiguous. Germline V lookup: CDR1 MNHNS, CDR2 SASEGT. The CDR3 runs to 15 residues. V was pared by 0 bases and J by 5 bases, with 11 bases between. CDR3 in amino acids: CASSEARGKDQPQHF. The CDR3 DNA reads as TGTGCCAGCAGTGAAGCGAGAGGGAAGGATCAGCCCCAGCATTTT.

This clonotype was seen repeatedly, ten times or more. The chain recombines TRBV7-9 with TRBJ1-1; TRBD1 might be the D (5 bases). V lost 4 bases and J lost 3, with 9 bases in between. Germline-derived CDR1 and CDR2 are SEHNR and FQNEAQ (reference sequence). This CDR3 spans 13 amino acids. The CDR3 loop is CASSSGDHTEAFF. The CDR3 DNA sequence: TGTGCCAGCAGCTCCGGGGACCACACTGAAGCTTTCTTT.

This clonotype was seen repeatedly, ten times or more. The chain uses TRBV28 and TRBJ2-5, with 7 positions matching TRBD1. The J segment lost 5 bases and the V segment lost 6 bases, leaving 6 bases of the junction unmatched. The CDR3 contains 13 residues. Germline assignment: CDR1 MDHEN and CDR2 SYDVKM. In nucleotides, the CDR3 is TGTGCCAGCAGATACAGGGGCGGGGAGACCCAGTACTTC. Translation: CASRYRGGETQYF.

With regard to this clonotype: With a much larger clone just one base away, this may be a read error. The CDR3 here is CATSYQRASYGYTF. The CDR3 DNA is TGTGCCACCAGTTATCAACGAGCGTCGTATGGCTACACCTTC. V and J are TRBV6-5 and TRBJ1-2, with D unclear. CDR3 length: 14 residues. Germline V gives CDR1 MNHEY, CDR2 SVGAGI.

The CDR3 sequence: CASKRGTESSYEQYF. DNA for the CDR3: TGTGCCAGTAAAAGGGGGACGGAAAGCTCCTACGAGCAGTACTTC. The rearrangement joins TRBV19 to TRBJ2-7; D is perhaps TRBD1 (6 bases). The V and J ends lost 7 bases and 0 bases respectively, with 16 bases between them. The CDR3 length is 15 residues. The V gene's germline CDR1 is LNHDA and CDR2 SQIVND (reference sequence). Full variable domain (missing parts from reference TRBV19 and TRBJ2-7): DGGITQSPKYLFRKEGQNVTLSCEQNLNHDAMYWYRQDPGQGLRLIYYSQIVNDFQKGDIAEGYSVSREKKESFPLTVTSAQKNPTAFYLCASKRGTESSYEQYFGPGTRLTVT.

This clonotype has a count of ten or more. The chain recombines TRBV2 with TRBJ1-1; D ambiguous. CDR3 size: 11 residues. Germline assignment: CDR1 SNHLY and CDR2 FYNNEI. V lost 6 bases and J 10 bases, leaving 12 bases between the germline ends. CDR3 coding DNA: TGTGCCAGCAGCCGGTACGAAGGAGCTTTCTTT. Its protein product is CASSRYEGAFF.

This clonotype was seen repeatedly, ten times or more. The chain couples TRBV6-1 to TRBJ2-4; D is perhaps TRBD1 (5 bases). The V and J ends lost 7 bases and 1 base respectively, with 14 bases between them. The CDR3 extends over 15 amino acids. The germline gives CDR1 MNHNS, CDR2 SASEGT. For the CDR3, the DNA is TGTGCCAGCACTCCCGACAGCATTGCCAAAAACATTCAGTACTTC. Residues: CASTPDSIAKNIQYF.

This chain connects TRBV28 to TRBJ1-5, with 7 positions matching TRBD1. Germline V gives CDR1 MDHEN, CDR2 SYDVKM. J was trimmed by 4 bases and V by 5 bases; bases with no gene match: 5. The CDR3 extends over 14 amino acids. The CDR3 is CASSDRVANQPQHF. CDR3 DNA sequence: TGTGCCAGCAGTGACAGGGTCGCAAATCAGCCCCAGCATTTT.

Many counts were recorded for this clonotype. A read error may be the cause here, since a much bigger clone is one base away. The chain employs TRBV28 and TRBJ2-5, with D tentatively TRBD2 (5 bases). Germline CDR1 and CDR2: MDHEN and SYDVKM. The CDR3 runs 14 residues. CDR3 nucleotide sequence: TGTGCCGGCAGTTCCCCCGGGTGGGAGGAGACCCAGTACTTC. Translating gives CAGSSPGWEETQYF.